This TCR beta chain was sequenced during a study of T cell responses to AZD1222 COVID-19 vaccine. General study points: At 160-218 and 743-854, vaccine-associated CD4 TCRs were dominant, and they spanned spike.

This clone was counted a single time. What it recognizes is unknown. The germline CDR1 and CDR2 sequences are MNHNS and SASEGT. The CDR3 is made up of 14 amino acids. The V end was cut by 3 bases, the J end by 3 bases, with 11 bases between. The data were produced by immunoSEQ multiplex PCR, yet TCRdb's version contains in-frame clones alone and is incomplete. The table lists around 170,000 clones, about 91% of them singletons, with 11% in the top ten. This receptor was taken from an adult who received the AZD1222 COVID-19 vaccine. The sample was peripheral blood, taken 28 days after the second AZD1222 dose. The J gene is TRBJ1-1, the V gene TRBV6-1; D is possibly TRBD1 (6 bases). The CDR3: CASSEQGSDTEAFF. The CDR3 DNA reads as TGTGCCAGCAGTGAGCAGGGGTCGGACACTGAAGCTTTCTTT.